This T cell receptor beta chain was documented in a study of T-cell memory formation after mild COVID-19. Study-wide results and caveats: Contracting CD4+ clones sat mainly in CM and EM; CD8+ in EMRA. Certain responding clones were present in pre-infection memory, suggesting participation of cross-reactive memory.

This CDR3 is built from 11 residues. Germline V gene lookup returns CDR1 MNHEY and CDR2 SVGAGI. With 6 bases removed from V and 6 bases from J, the gap between germline ends came to 6 bases. TCRdb re-derived calls from the 5' RACE reads in MiXCR, one entry per CDR3 protein. The repertoire holds around 410,000 distinct CDR3 sequences, with about 22% as singletons. This clonotype was picked up a small number of times. As yet, its antigen is unknown. Source material: PBMCs or a T cell subset sorted from them (not recorded which). V and J are TRBV6-5 and TRBJ2-1; D remains unclear. The receptor comes from an adult woman who had mild COVID-19 (a few samples of this study predate the infection). Cell type and time point are not known. CDR3 DNA sequence: TGTGCCAGCAGGGCCCTCAATGAGCAGTTCTTC. Amino acid sequence: CASRALNEQFF.